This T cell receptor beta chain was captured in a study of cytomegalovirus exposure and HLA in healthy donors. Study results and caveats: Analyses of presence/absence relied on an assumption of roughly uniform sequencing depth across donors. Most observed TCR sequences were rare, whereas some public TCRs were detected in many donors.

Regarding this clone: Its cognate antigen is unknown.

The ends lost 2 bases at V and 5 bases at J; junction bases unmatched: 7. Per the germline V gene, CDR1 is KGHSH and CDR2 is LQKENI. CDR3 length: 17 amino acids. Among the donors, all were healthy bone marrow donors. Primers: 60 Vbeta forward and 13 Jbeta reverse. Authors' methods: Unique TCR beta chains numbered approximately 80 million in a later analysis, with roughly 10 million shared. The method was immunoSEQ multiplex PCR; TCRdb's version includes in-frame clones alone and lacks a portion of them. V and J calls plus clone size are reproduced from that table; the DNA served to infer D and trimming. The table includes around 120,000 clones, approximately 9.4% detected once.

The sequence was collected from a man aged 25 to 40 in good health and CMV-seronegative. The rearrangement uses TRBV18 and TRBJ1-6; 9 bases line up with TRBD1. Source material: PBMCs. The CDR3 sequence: CASSPFPTGGDNSPLHF. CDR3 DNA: TGTGCCAGCTCACCATTCCCGACAGGGGGTGATAATTCACCCCTCCACTTT.